This is a list of T cell receptor beta chains from one sample in a study of graft-versus-host responses after intestinal transplantation. Repertoires were generated with immunoSEQ multiplex PCR, while TCRdb's copy carries only in-frame clones and drops some. This table holds about 20,000 clones, more than 40% found once. Specimen: alloreactive CD4+ T cells from a mixed lymphocyte reaction culture, collected before intestinal transplant. The receptor source for this set is a human patient who received an intestinal transplant. CDR3s include the opening cysteine and the closing phenylalanine or tryptophan. The D gene is left open where the match is weak. Only part of the rows carry a size: once, few, many, or a class if the clone is expanded.

v_call: TRBV5-1; clone_size: few; j_call: TRBJ2-1; d_call: TRBD2; cdr3_nt: TGCGCCAGCAGCTTGTTAGCGGGGTTCGCCTACAATGAGCAGTTCTTC; cdr3_aa: CASSLLAGFAYNEQFF
v_call: TRBV9; clone_size: NA; j_call: TRBJ2-1; d_call: NA; cdr3_nt: TGTGCCAGCAGCCGGGGGCTAGCGGACCCCGATGAGCAGTTCTTC; cdr3_aa: CASSRGLADPDEQFF
v_call: TRBV18; clone_size: NA; j_call: TRBJ1-2; d_call: TRBD1; cdr3_nt: TGTGCCAGCTCAACGCTACAGGGGATTGGCTACACCTTC; cdr3_aa: CASSTLQGIGYTF
v_call: TRBV11-2; clone_size: NA; j_call: TRBJ2-3; d_call: NA; cdr3_nt: TGTGCCAGCAGCCCCAGACTTGAAGATACGCAGTATTTT; cdr3_aa: CASSPRLEDTQYF
v_call: TRBV7-7; clone_size: once; j_call: TRBJ2-1; d_call: TRBD2; cdr3_nt: TGTGCTAGCATGGTTAGCGGGGGAATAGGTGAGCAGTTCTTC; cdr3_aa: CASMVSGGIGEQFF
v_call: TRBV18; clone_size: NA; j_call: TRBJ1-6; d_call: NA; cdr3_nt: TGTGCCAGCTCACCAGCGTTATCCTATAATTCACCCCTCCACTTT; cdr3_aa: CASSPALSYNSPLHF
v_call: TRBV9; clone_size: NA; j_call: TRBJ2-7; d_call: NA; cdr3_nt: TGTGCCAGCAGCCCTCGTCCCTACGAGCAGTACTTC; cdr3_aa: CASSPRPYEQYF
v_call: TRBV7-8; clone_size: NA; j_call: TRBJ1-2; d_call: NA; cdr3_nt: TGTGCCAGCAGCTTAGGTATTAACTATGGCTACACCTTC; cdr3_aa: CASSLGINYGYTF
v_call: TRBV5-1; clone_size: NA; j_call: TRBJ2-1; d_call: TRBD2; cdr3_nt: TGCGCCAGCAGCTTGAGCGGGGGGGCAGGCTACAATGAGCAGTTCTTC; cdr3_aa: CASSLSGGAGYNEQFF
v_call: TRBV4-1; clone_size: NA; j_call: TRBJ2-3; d_call: NA; cdr3_nt: TGCGCCAGCGTTTCGCTAGCCCGCACAGATACGCAGTATTTT; cdr3_aa: CASVSLARTDTQYF
v_call: TRBV12-5; clone_size: NA; j_call: TRBJ2-3; d_call: NA; cdr3_nt: TGTGCTAGTGGCCTTTTCGGGGGAACCACAGATACGCAGTATTTT; cdr3_aa: CASGLFGGTTDTQYF
v_call: TRBV6-5; clone_size: few; j_call: TRBJ1-2; d_call: NA; cdr3_nt: TGTGCCAGCAGTTACCAAGCTCGCTACACCTTC; cdr3_aa: CASSYQARYTF
v_call: TRBV6-5; clone_size: NA; j_call: TRBJ1-2; d_call: NA; cdr3_nt: TGTGCCAGCGTCCCCTTACAGGCACCCTATGGCTACACCTTC; cdr3_aa: CASVPLQAPYGYTF
v_call: TRBV11-2; clone_size: NA; j_call: TRBJ1-6; d_call: TRBD1; cdr3_nt: TGTGCCAGCAGCTTAGTCTGGACAGGGGGTTCACCCCTCCACTTT; cdr3_aa: CASSLVWTGGSPLHF
v_call: TRBV7-9; clone_size: NA; j_call: TRBJ2-1; d_call: TRBD2; cdr3_nt: TGTGCCAGCAGCCCCCCGGGACTAGGGGTGTGGAATGAGCAGTTCTTC; cdr3_aa: CASSPPGLGVWNEQFF
v_call: TRBV6-6; clone_size: few; j_call: TRBJ2-2; d_call: NA; cdr3_nt: TGTGCCAGCACCCGACAGTCCACCGGGGAGCTGTTTTTT; cdr3_aa: CASTRQSTGELFF
v_call: TRBV7-2; clone_size: NA; j_call: TRBJ2-7; d_call: TRBD1; cdr3_nt: TGTGCCAGCAGCTTAGGACCACAGGGGGCCTACGAGCAGTACTTC; cdr3_aa: CASSLGPQGAYEQYF
v_call: TRBV18; clone_size: NA; j_call: TRBJ1-2; d_call: TRBD1; cdr3_nt: TGTGCCAGCTCACCGTTACAGGGACAGGGGGCGTTCCACTATGGCTACACCTTC; cdr3_aa: CASSPLQGQGAFHYGYTF
v_call: TRBV7-2; clone_size: NA; j_call: TRBJ2-3; d_call: NA; cdr3_nt: TGTGCCAGCAGCTTACCGGATACGCAGTATTTT; cdr3_aa: CASSLPDTQYF
v_call: TRBV9; clone_size: few; j_call: TRBJ1-2; d_call: NA; cdr3_nt: TGTGCCAGCAGCGTCCTACCGGGGGGCTACACCTTC; cdr3_aa: CASSVLPGGYTF
v_call: TRBV19; clone_size: NA; j_call: TRBJ2-2; d_call: TRBD2; cdr3_nt: TGTGCCAGTAGTAGAGCGCGGCTAGCGGAAACGAACACCGGGGAGCTGTTTTTT; cdr3_aa: CASSRARLAETNTGELFF
v_call: TRBV10-2; clone_size: NA; j_call: TRBJ2-7; d_call: TRBD2; cdr3_nt: TGCGCCAGCAGCCTACTAGCGGGGCCAACCTACGAGCAGTACTTC; cdr3_aa: CASSLLAGPTYEQYF
v_call: TRBV5-1; clone_size: NA; j_call: TRBJ2-7; d_call: TRBD1; cdr3_nt: TGCGCCAGCAGCCCAAGGACAGGGTATCACTACGAGCAGTACTTC; cdr3_aa: CASSPRTGYHYEQYF
v_call: TRBV7-3; clone_size: few; j_call: TRBJ1-1; d_call: TRBD1; cdr3_nt: TGTGCCAGCAGCCTGCAGGGGGCATGGACTGAAGCTTTCTTT; cdr3_aa: CASSLQGAWTEAFF
v_call: TRBV19; clone_size: once; j_call: TRBJ2-2; d_call: TRBD2; cdr3_nt: TGTGCCAGTTCCGGTGTGGGTCGGGGGGGCCGTGTCACCGGGGAGCTGTTTTTT; cdr3_aa: CASSGVGRGGRVTGELFF
v_call: TRBV6-5; clone_size: NA; j_call: TRBJ2-7; d_call: TRBD2; cdr3_nt: TGTGCCAGCAGTTACCTTGCGGGGGGGCTTCTCGAGCAGTACTTC; cdr3_aa: CASSYLAGGLLEQYF
v_call: TRBV7-3; clone_size: NA; j_call: TRBJ2-4; d_call: TRBD1; cdr3_nt: TGTGCCAGCAGCGTTACAGGGGGGCAGGGAAACATTCAGTACTTC; cdr3_aa: CASSVTGGQGNIQYF
v_call: TRBV10-2; clone_size: NA; j_call: TRBJ2-2; d_call: NA; cdr3_nt: TGCGCCAGCAGGAAGACGGGCACCGGGGAGCTGTTTTTT; cdr3_aa: CASRKTGTGELFF
v_call: TRBV6-1; clone_size: once; j_call: TRBJ2-3; d_call: TRBD1; cdr3_nt: TGTGCCAGCAGTGATTGGGACAGGGGAGATACGCAGTATTTT; cdr3_aa: CASSDWDRGDTQYF
v_call: TRBV7-6; clone_size: NA; j_call: TRBJ2-5; d_call: NA; cdr3_nt: TGTGCCAGCAGCTTACTTGGCGGGGGCGGAGAGACCCAGTACTTC; cdr3_aa: CASSLLGGGGETQYF
v_call: TRBV5-1; clone_size: NA; j_call: TRBJ2-2; d_call: NA; cdr3_nt: TGCGCCAGCGGCCAGGGAGGAACCGGGGAGCTGTTTTTT; cdr3_aa: CASGQGGTGELFF
v_call: TRBV6-5; clone_size: NA; j_call: TRBJ2-7; d_call: NA; cdr3_nt: TGTGCCAGCAGTTACTCTCCAGGGATGAACGAGCAGTACTTC; cdr3_aa: CASSYSPGMNEQYF
v_call: TRBV5-5; clone_size: few; j_call: TRBJ2-5; d_call: NA; cdr3_nt: TGTGCCAGCAGCGCAGGACAGCTTCAAGAGACCCAGTACTTC; cdr3_aa: CASSAGQLQETQYF
v_call: TRBV7-6; clone_size: NA; j_call: TRBJ2-3; d_call: NA; cdr3_nt: TGTGCCAGCAGCTTGGAACCTAGAGATACGCAGTATTTT; cdr3_aa: CASSLEPRDTQYF
v_call: TRBV5-1; clone_size: few; j_call: TRBJ1-1; d_call: TRBD1; cdr3_nt: TGCGCCAGCAGCTTGGGGGCAGGGGGCAGTTTCGGCACTGAAGCTTTCTTT; cdr3_aa: CASSLGAGGSFGTEAFF
v_call: TRBV10-3; clone_size: few; j_call: TRBJ2-2; d_call: NA; cdr3_nt: TGTGCCATCAGTGAGCAGGGCCAGAACACCGGGGAGCTGTTTTTT; cdr3_aa: CAISEQGQNTGELFF
v_call: TRBV4-1; clone_size: NA; j_call: TRBJ2-7; d_call: TRBD1; cdr3_nt: TGCGCCAGCAGCCAAGCCGGGACAGAAACCTACGAGCAGTACTTC; cdr3_aa: CASSQAGTETYEQYF
v_call: TRBV7-3; clone_size: NA; j_call: TRBJ2-5; d_call: TRBD2; cdr3_nt: TGTGCCAGCAGCTCCACCGGGACTAGAGGAGAGACCCAGTACTTC; cdr3_aa: CASSSTGTRGETQYF
v_call: TRBV25-1; clone_size: NA; j_call: TRBJ2-5; d_call: NA; cdr3_nt: TGTGCCAGCAGTGAATACGGGGTTGAGACCCAGTACTTC; cdr3_aa: CASSEYGVETQYF
v_call: TRBV6-5; clone_size: NA; j_call: TRBJ2-7; d_call: NA; cdr3_nt: TGTGCCAGCAGTTACTCTCAGGGTCGTCCCTACGAGCAGTACTTC; cdr3_aa: CASSYSQGRPYEQYF
v_call: TRBV18; clone_size: few; j_call: TRBJ2-3; d_call: NA; cdr3_nt: TGTGCCAGCTCACCACTGGGCGGGGGCACAGATACGCAGTATTTT; cdr3_aa: CASSPLGGGTDTQYF
v_call: TRBV10-3; clone_size: few; j_call: TRBJ2-7; d_call: NA; cdr3_nt: TGTGCCATCAGTGTTCAGGGCCCTTCCTCCTACGAGCAGTACTTC; cdr3_aa: CAISVQGPSSYEQYF
v_call: TRBV9; clone_size: few; j_call: TRBJ1-2; d_call: NA; cdr3_nt: TGTGCCAGCAGCGTTGGGGAGGAAGTTGGCGGCTACACCTTC; cdr3_aa: CASSVGEEVGGYTF
v_call: TRBV6-5; clone_size: NA; j_call: TRBJ1-6; d_call: NA; cdr3_nt: TGTGCCAGCACCACAACGAATAATTCACCCCTCCACTTT; cdr3_aa: CASTTTNNSPLHF
v_call: TRBV7-3; clone_size: medium-sized; j_call: TRBJ2-1; d_call: NA; cdr3_nt: TGTGCCAGCAGCCAGGACAGAAACAATGAGCAGTTCTTC; cdr3_aa: CASSQDRNNEQFF
v_call: TRBV5-5; clone_size: NA; j_call: TRBJ2-2; d_call: TRBD2; cdr3_nt: TGTGCCAGCAGCTTGGCGGGACTAGCGGGCACCGGGGAGCTGTTTTTT; cdr3_aa: CASSLAGLAGTGELFF
v_call: TRBV29-1; clone_size: few; j_call: TRBJ2-4; d_call: TRBD2; cdr3_nt: TGCAGCGTTGTTAGCGGGTCCCGCGGAAACATTCAGTACTTC; cdr3_aa: CSVVSGSRGNIQYF
v_call: TRBV27; clone_size: NA; j_call: TRBJ2-5; d_call: TRBD1; cdr3_nt: TGTGCCAGCAGCTGGACAGGGGCCCTCTGGACCCAGTACTTC; cdr3_aa: CASSWTGALWTQYF
v_call: TRBV6-1; clone_size: once; j_call: TRBJ1-5; d_call: TRBD1; cdr3_nt: TGTGCCAGCAGCCCCGACAGGGCTCGGCAGCCCCAGCATTTT; cdr3_aa: CASSPDRARQPQHF
v_call: TRBV14; clone_size: NA; j_call: TRBJ2-5; d_call: NA; cdr3_nt: TGTGCCAGCAGCCAAGGGGGCGGGGGCAGAGAGACCCAGTACTTC; cdr3_aa: CASSQGGGGRETQYF
v_call: TRBV18; clone_size: NA; j_call: TRBJ1-2; d_call: NA; cdr3_nt: TGTGCCAGCTCACCAAGTGAAGGACAGCTTTATGGCTACACCTTC; cdr3_aa: CASSPSEGQLYGYTF
v_call: TRBV10-3; clone_size: NA; j_call: TRBJ2-1; d_call: TRBD1; cdr3_nt: TGTGCCATCAGTGAGGCCCGACAGGGGGCGCGTGGGAATGAGCAGTTCTTC; cdr3_aa: CAISEARQGARGNEQFF
v_call: TRBV5-1; clone_size: few; j_call: TRBJ2-7; d_call: TRBD1; cdr3_nt: TGCGCCAGCAGCGGGCGGGAAGGGGACAGGGGCTACGAGCAGTACTTC; cdr3_aa: CASSGREGDRGYEQYF
v_call: TRBV6-5; clone_size: NA; j_call: TRBJ1-1; d_call: NA; cdr3_nt: TGTGCCAGCAGACTTACAGGGATTGGAGGCACTGAAGCTTTCTTT; cdr3_aa: CASRLTGIGGTEAFF
v_call: TRBV27; clone_size: NA; j_call: TRBJ1-2; d_call: NA; cdr3_nt: TGTGCCAGCAGTCACAACCTCCGACAATCGGTCCTCTATGGCTACACCTTC; cdr3_aa: CASSHNLRQSVLYGYTF
v_call: TRBV27; clone_size: NA; j_call: TRBJ2-5; d_call: NA; cdr3_nt: TGTGCCAGCAGTCCCTACAGGGCAGAGACCCAGTACTTC; cdr3_aa: CASSPYRAETQYF
v_call: TRBV5-8; clone_size: few; j_call: TRBJ1-1; d_call: NA; cdr3_nt: TGTGCCAGCACCCCGAGGGGAGGCACTGAAGCTTTCTTT; cdr3_aa: CASTPRGGTEAFF